This T cell receptor beta chain was obtained from a study of OX40 agonist ivuxolimab in advanced cancers. Study results and limitations: Relatively little clonal expansion, among the lowest observed, appeared in partial responders at 0.1-3.0 mg/kg.

This clone was recorded only once. As yet, its antigen is unknown. Germline V gives CDR1 SGHTA, CDR2 FQGNSA. The CDR3 totals 16 residues. Trimming cost V 6 bases and J 5 bases; bases outside gene matches: 9. TCRdb's copy holds only in-frame clones and misses some; the assay was immunoSEQ multiplex PCR. The sample has tens of thousands of clones; 88% are singletons. The input for sequencing was CD4+ or CD8+ T cells sorted from blood, taken in a trial of the OX40 agonist ivuxolimab. This receptor was taken from an adult with an advanced solid tumor such as melanoma, head and neck, liver or kidney cancer. The rearrangement uses TRBV7-2 and TRBJ2-1; 11 positions agree with TRBD2. In DNA form, the CDR3 reads TGTGCCAGCAGAGGAACCGGACTAGCGGGTAACAATGAGCAGTTCTTC. This encodes CASRGTGLAGNNEQFF.